The 8 T cell receptor beta chains reported below all come from one sample, sequenced in a study of cytomegalovirus exposure and HLA in healthy donors. Produced via immunoSEQ multiplex PCR; TCRdb's table is partial and in-frame only. Among around 200,000 clones listed, approximately 83% were seen once. The specimen was PBMCs. These receptors all stem from a woman aged 18-29 years in good health and CMV-seropositive.

The chain couples TRBV2 to TRBJ1-5, with D uncertain. V lost 4 bases, J lost 0 bases, and 13 bases lay in between. The CDR3 consists of 16 residues. Germline CDR1 and CDR2: SNHLY and FYNNEI. For the CDR3, the DNA is TGTGCCAGCAGTGCGGGTCGTCAGAATAGCAATCAGCCCCAGCATTTT. It translates to CASSAGRQNSNQPQHF.

The chain links TRBV7-2 to TRBJ1-2; perhaps TRBD1 as D (6 bases). Germline CDR1 reads SGHTA; CDR2 reads FQGNSA. Deletions cut 4 bases from V and 5 bases from J, with 17 bases between. This CDR3 is built from 15 residues. The CDR3 region is CASSWYRESRYGYTF. The CDR3 DNA reads TGTGCCAGCAGCTGGTACAGGGAGAGTCGTTATGGCTACACCTTC.

The DNA for the CDR3 is TGTGCCTTCGGGACTAGCGGCAACACCGGGGAGCTGTTTTTT. As protein: CAFGTSGNTGELFF. The J gene is TRBJ2-2, the V gene TRBV10-3; 11 bases fit TRBD2. Germline V gives CDR1 ENHRY, CDR2 SYGVKD. V lost 11 bases and J lost 2; bases outside the gene matches: 4. This CDR3 region has 14 residues.

V and J are TRBV10-3 and TRBJ1-5, with D possibly being TRBD1 (5 bases). V was cut by 10 bases and J by 4 bases, with 20 bases left in between. The CDR3 runs to 15 residues. Germline CDR1 reads ENHRY; CDR2 reads SYGVKD. The CDR3 coding sequence is TGTGCCACCGCCCCGGGACTCGATGTGAATCAGCCCCAGCATTTT. Its translation: CATAPGLDVNQPQHF.

To note about this clone: Mismatch with germline at one junction end may stem from a read error. The same CDR3 can be traced to other DNA sequences in this sample. The chain links TRBV29-1 to TRBJ1-5; D remains ambiguous. Germline V gene data show CDR1 as SQVTM and CDR2 as ANQGSEA. The CDR3 has 14 amino acids. The CDR3 coding sequence is TGCAGCGTTACCGAGGGCGGGGTGGGTCAGCCCCAACATTTT. Its protein is CSVTEGGVGQPQHF.

The V call is TRBV27, the J call TRBJ2-5; tentative D call: TRBD1 (6 bases). Trimming left V 3 bases short and J 5 bases short, with 16 bases between. The CDR3 runs to 15 residues. Germline assignment: CDR1 MNHEY and CDR2 SMNVEV (reference sequence). CDR3 region: CASSLSQGVGETQYF. The CDR3 coding sequence is TGTGCCAGCAGTTTGTCACAGGGCGTCGGGGAGACCCAGTACTTC.

This chain uses TRBV2 with TRBJ2-7, with 13 positions matching TRBD2. The CDR3 is made up of 15 amino acids. Trimming cost V 4 bases and J 7 bases; bases outside gene matches: 7. Germline CDR1 is SNHLY and CDR2 is FYNNEI. The CDR3 loop is CASSALAGGLGEQYF. In DNA, the CDR3 is TGTGCCAGCAGTGCACTAGCGGGGGGGCTGGGTGAGCAGTACTTC.

This clone showed up just once. The gene calls are TRBV4-1 and TRBJ2-7; D possibly corresponds to TRBD2 (6 bases). Between the trimmed V and J ends, which lost 4 bases and 3 bases, there was a span of 16 bases. CDR3 length equals 15 residues. The germline gives CDR1 MGHRA, CDR2 YSYEKL. CDR3 bases: TGCGCCAGCAGCCCCCGACAATCGGGGGTCTACGAGCAGTACTTC. Its protein is CASSPRQSGVYEQYF.